This T cell receptor (beta chain) is from a study of cytotoxic CD8 clonotypes in ibrutinib-treated CLL. Study-wide points: Once treatment began, public clonotypes, which were uncommon, contracted or stayed stable. At baseline, clonality was higher than in age-matched healthy donors and correlated with CD8+ counts.

A word on this clone: Its antigen is still unknown.

This table comes from immunoSEQ multiplex PCR, and its TCRdb copy is limited to in-frame clones, with some not included. The sample yields roughly 180,000 clones, around 80% seen once. Around 2 micrograms of genomic DNA (from cryopreserved PBMCs) were used for TCR beta libraries. Trimming shortened V by 0 bases and J by 7 bases, and 6 bases separated the two germline ends. The CDR3 spans 13 residues. Germline values: CDR1 MNHEY, CDR2 SVGAGI. The chain couples TRBV6-5 to TRBJ1-4; no clear D. The sequencing used PBMCs, collected after 24 months of ibrutinib treatment. The TCR originated in a human donor with chronic lymphocytic leukemia. CDR3 sequence (DNA): TGTGCCAGCAGTTACTCCCCGGGTGAAAAACTGTTTTTT. Translated, it gives CASSYSPGEKLFF.